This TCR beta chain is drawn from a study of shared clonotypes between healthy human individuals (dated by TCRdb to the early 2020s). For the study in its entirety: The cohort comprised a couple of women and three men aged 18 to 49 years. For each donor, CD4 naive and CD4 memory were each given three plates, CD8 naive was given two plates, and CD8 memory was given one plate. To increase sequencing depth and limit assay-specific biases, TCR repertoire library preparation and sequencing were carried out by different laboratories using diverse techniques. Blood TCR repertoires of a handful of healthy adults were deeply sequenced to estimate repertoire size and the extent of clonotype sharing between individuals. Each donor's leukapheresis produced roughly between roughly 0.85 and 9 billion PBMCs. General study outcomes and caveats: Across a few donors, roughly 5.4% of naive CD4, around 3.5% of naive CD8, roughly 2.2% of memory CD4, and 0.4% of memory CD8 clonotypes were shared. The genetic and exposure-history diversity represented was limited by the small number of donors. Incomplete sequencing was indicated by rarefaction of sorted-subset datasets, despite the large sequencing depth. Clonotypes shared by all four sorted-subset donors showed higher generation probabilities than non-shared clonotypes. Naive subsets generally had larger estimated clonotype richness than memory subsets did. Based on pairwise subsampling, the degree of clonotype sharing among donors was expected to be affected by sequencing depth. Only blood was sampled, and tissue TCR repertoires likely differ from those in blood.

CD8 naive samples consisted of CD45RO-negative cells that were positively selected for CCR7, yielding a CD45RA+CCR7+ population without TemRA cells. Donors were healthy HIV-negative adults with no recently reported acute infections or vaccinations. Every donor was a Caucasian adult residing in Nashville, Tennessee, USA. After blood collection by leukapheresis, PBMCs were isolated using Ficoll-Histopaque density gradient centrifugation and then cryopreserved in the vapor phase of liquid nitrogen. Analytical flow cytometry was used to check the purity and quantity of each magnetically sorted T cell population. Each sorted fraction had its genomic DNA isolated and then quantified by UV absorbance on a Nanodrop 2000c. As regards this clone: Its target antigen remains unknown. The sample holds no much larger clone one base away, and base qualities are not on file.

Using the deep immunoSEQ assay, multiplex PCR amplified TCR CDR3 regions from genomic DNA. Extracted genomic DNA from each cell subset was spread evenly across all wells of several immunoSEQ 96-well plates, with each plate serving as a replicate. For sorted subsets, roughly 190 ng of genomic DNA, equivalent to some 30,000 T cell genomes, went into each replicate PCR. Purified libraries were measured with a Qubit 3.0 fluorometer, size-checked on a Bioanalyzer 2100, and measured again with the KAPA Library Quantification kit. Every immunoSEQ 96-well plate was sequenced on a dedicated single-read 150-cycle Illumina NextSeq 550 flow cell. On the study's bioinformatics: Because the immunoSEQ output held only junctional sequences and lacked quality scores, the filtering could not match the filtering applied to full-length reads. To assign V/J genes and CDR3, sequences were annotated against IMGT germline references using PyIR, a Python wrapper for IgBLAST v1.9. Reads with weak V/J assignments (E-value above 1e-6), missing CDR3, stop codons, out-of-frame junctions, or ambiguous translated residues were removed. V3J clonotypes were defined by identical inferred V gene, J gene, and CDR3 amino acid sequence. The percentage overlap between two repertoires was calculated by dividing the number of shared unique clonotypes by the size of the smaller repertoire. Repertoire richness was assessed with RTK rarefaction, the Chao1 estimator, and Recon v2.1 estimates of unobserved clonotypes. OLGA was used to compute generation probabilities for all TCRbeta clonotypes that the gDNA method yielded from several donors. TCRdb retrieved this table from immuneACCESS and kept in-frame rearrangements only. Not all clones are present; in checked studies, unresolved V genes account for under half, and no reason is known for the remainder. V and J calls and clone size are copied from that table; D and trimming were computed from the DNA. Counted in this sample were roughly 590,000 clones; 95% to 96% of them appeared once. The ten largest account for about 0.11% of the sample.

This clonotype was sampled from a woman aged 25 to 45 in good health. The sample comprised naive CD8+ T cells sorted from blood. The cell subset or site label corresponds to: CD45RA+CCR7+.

The DNA sequence follows: TGTGCCAGCAGTTGGGGCTGGGGGAATGAAAAACTGTTTTTT. Its protein is CASSWGWGNEKLFF. Here the chain combines TRBV28 and TRBJ1-4, with a weak D call of TRBD1 (5 bases match). CDR1 and CDR2 are read off the germline V gene as MDHEN and SYDVKM. From cysteine to phenylalanine, the CDR3 is 14 amino acids long. Only the CDR3 portion is preserved as DNA: 42 bases, with reading frame beginning at the first base. The junction carries 11 bases between V and J, which are trimmed by 4 bases and 5 bases respectively.